A selection of T cell receptor beta chains follows, all from one sample in a study of cytomegalovirus exposure and HLA in healthy donors. Generated by immunoSEQ multiplex PCR, the TCRdb table keeps only in-frame clones and is missing some. The sample table includes about 160,000 clones. The sequenced sample consisted of PBMCs. All receptors come from a man aged 25-40 years in good health and CMV-seronegative. The CDR3 runs from the conserved cysteine through the conserved F or W. D genes are given only for firm matches.

TRBV2,TRBJ2-6,.,CASSQASGANVLTF,TGTGCCAGCAGCCAGGCTTCTGGGGCCAACGTCCTGACTTTC
TRBV11-3,TRBJ1-5,.,CASSWTFTGPQHF,TGTGCCAGCTCCTGGACTTTCACCGGGCCCCAGCATTTT
TRBV6-1,TRBJ1-2,.,CASLSYDYGYTF,TGTGCCAGCCTAAGTTACGACTATGGCTACACCTTC
TRBV5-8,TRBJ2-1,.,CASSSGDNEQFF,TGTGCCAGCAGCTCAGGGGACAATGAGCAGTTCTTC
TRBV29-1,TRBJ2-7,.,CSVTPPGNEAYEQYF,TGCAGCGTGACCCCCCCAGGGAACGAAGCCTACGAGCAGTACTTC
TRBV5-5,TRBJ1-5,.,CASTRTGTPNNQPQHF,TGTGCCAGCACCCGTACCGGGACACCGAACAATCAGCCCCAGCATTTT
TRBV28,TRBJ1-1,.,CASSFQGFYVNTEAFF,TGTGCCAGCAGTTTTCAGGGCTTTTACGTGAACACTGAAGCTTTCTTT
TRBV6-1,TRBJ2-3,TRBD1,CASRQGAYDTQYF,TGTGCCAGCAGGCAGGGGGCCTACGATACGCAGTATTTT
TRBV5-6,TRBJ2-5,.,CASSLDYAETQYF,TGTGCCAGCAGCTTAGACTACGCAGAGACCCAGTACTTC
TRBV5-8,TRBJ1-4,.,CASNGGNRVEKLFF,TGTGCCAGCAACGGGGGGAATCGTGTTGAAAAACTGTTTTTT
TRBV19,TRBJ1-6,.,CASSSVRLDSSPLHF,TGTGCCAGTAGTTCCGTCAGACTGGATAGTTCACCCCTCCACTTT
TRBV6-5,TRBJ1-3,.,CASSYSPGSGNTIYF,TGTGCCAGCAGTTACAGTCCGGGCTCTGGAAACACCATATATTTT
TRBV27,TRBJ2-7,.,CASGRRGSYEQYF,TGTGCCAGCGGGCGTAGGGGTTCCTACGAGCAGTACTTC
TRBV28,TRBJ1-4,TRBD1,CASSLYVWGQGAGEKLFF,TGTGCCAGCAGTTTATATGTGTGGGGGCAGGGGGCGGGTGAAAAACTGTTTTTT
TRBV4-3,TRBJ2-3,TRBD2,CASSQGIAGGVRTDTQYF,TGCGCCAGCAGCCAAGGCATAGCGGGAGGGGTGCGGACAGATACGCAGTATTTT
TRBV9,TRBJ2-7,TRBD1,CASSVAWDRTYEQYF,TGTGCCAGCAGCGTAGCATGGGACAGGACCTACGAGCAGTACTTC
TRBV6-1,TRBJ1-1,.,CASSLSGRNTEAFF,TGTGCCAGCAGCCTCTCCGGGAGGAACACTGAAGCTTTCTTT
TRBV7-9,TRBJ1-1,.,CASSFTGGSEAFF,TGTGCCAGCAGCTTCACGGGAGGGTCTGAAGCTTTCTTT
TRBV7-2,TRBJ2-7,TRBD2,CASSFSLAGLSYEQYF,TGTGCCAGCAGCTTTAGTCTAGCGGGCCTCTCCTACGAGCAGTACTTC
TRBV6-6,TRBJ2-2,.,CASSYARGTGELFF,TGTGCCAGCAGTTACGCCCGCGGGACCGGGGAGCTGTTTTTT
TRBV5-4,TRBJ2-7,TRBD2,CASSPGLAGGSSYEQYF,TGTGCCAGCAGCCCGGGACTAGCGGGAGGGAGCTCCTACGAGCAGTACTTC
TRBV30,TRBJ2-7,.,CAWSSGTKEYF,TGTGCCTGGAGTTCAGGGACAAAGGAGTACTTC
TRBV29-1,TRBJ1-2,TRBD1,CSVVLSGGVGGYTF,TGCAGCGTGGTACTGTCAGGGGGCGTAGGGGGCTACACCTTC
TRBV15,TRBJ2-5,TRBD2,CATSQRTSRGGETQYF,TGTGCCACCAGCCAACGGACTAGTAGGGGTGGGGAGACCCAGTACTTC
TRBV7-8,TRBJ1-3,.,CASSSPTVSGNTIYF,TGTGCCAGCAGCTCCCCGACAGTCTCTGGAAACACCATATATTTT
TRBV7-6,TRBJ2-3,.,CASRSDRIHTDTQYF,TGTGCCAGCAGATCAGACAGAATTCACACAGATACGCAGTATTTT
TRBV27,TRBJ1-3,.,CASSLWAGSGNTIYF,TGTGCCAGCAGTTTATGGGCAGGGTCTGGAAACACCATATATTTT
TRBV28,TRBJ2-6,.,CASSSTAGANVLTF,TGTGCCAGCAGTTCTACGGCTGGGGCCAACGTCCTGACTTTC
TRBV14,TRBJ2-1,.,CASSQDERGSYNEQFF,TGTGCCAGCAGCCAAGATGAAAGGGGCTCCTACAATGAGCAGTTCTTC
TRBV10-1,TRBJ1-1,TRBD1,CASSTTGSDTEAFF,TGCGCCAGCAGTACGACAGGGTCCGACACTGAAGCTTTCTTT
TRBV7-9,TRBJ2-7,.,CASSPRGLHTYEQYF,TGTGCCAGCAGCCCTCGAGGCCTACACACCTACGAGCAGTACTTC
TRBV5-3,TRBJ2-7,TRBD1,CARSHTTTGAADEQYF,TGTGCCAGAAGCCATACTACTACAGGGGCGGCGGACGAGCAGTACTTC
TRBV10-2,TRBJ2-6,.,CASIEASGANVLTF,TGCGCCAGCATTGAAGCCTCTGGGGCCAACGTCCTGACTTTC
TRBV5-6,TRBJ1-3,.,CASSPGGDTGNTIYF,TGTGCCAGCAGCCCGGGGGGCGATACTGGAAACACCATATATTTT
TRBV28,TRBJ2-7,.,CASSSGTLNYEQYF,TGTGCCAGCAGTTCTGGGACACTTAACTACGAGCAGTACTTC
TRBV5-1,TRBJ1-1,.,CASRSDTFEAFF,TGCGCCAGCAGATCTGACACATTTGAAGCTTTCTTT
TRBV7-9,TRBJ2-7,.,CASSLSYEQYF,TGTGCCAGCAGCCTTTCCTACGAGCAGTACTTC
TRBV6-1,TRBJ1-3,.,CASSPFQGNTIYF,TGTGCCAGCTCCCCATTTCAGGGAAACACCATATATTTT
TRBV5-1,TRBJ2-3,.,CASSLTLVTDTQYF,TGCGCCAGCAGCCTCACCCTAGTCACAGATACGCAGTATTTT
TRBV5-1,TRBJ2-1,TRBD2,CASSFEAGAYREQFF,TGCGCCAGCAGCTTTGAAGCGGGAGCATATCGGGAGCAGTTCTTC
TRBV20-1,TRBJ1-2,.,CSGTAGFGYTF,TGCAGTGGGACAGCAGGGTTTGGCTACACCTTC
TRBV11-2,TRBJ2-1,.,CASSLTADNEQFF,TGTGCCAGCAGCTTAACAGCGGACAATGAGCAGTTCTTC
TRBV6-1,TRBJ1-6,.,CASSEVLGRGYSPLHF,TGTGCCAGCAGTGAAGTATTGGGCAGGGGTTATTCACCCCTCCACTTT
TRBV29-1,TRBJ2-7,TRBD1,CSVEDRGLPEQYF,TGCAGCGTTGAAGACAGGGGGCTACCCGAGCAGTACTTC
TRBV9,TRBJ2-7,TRBD1,CASSVAGTGLQVQYF,TGTGCCAGCAGCGTCGCCGGGACAGGGCTTCAGGTGCAGTACTTC
TRBV5-1,TRBJ2-2,TRBD1,CASSLSLTGTNTGELFF,TGCGCCAGCAGCTTGTCCTTGACAGGGACGAACACCGGGGAGCTGTTTTTT
TRBV4-1,TRBJ1-5,.,CASSPRDSGNQPQHF,TGCGCCAGCAGCCCCCGGGACTCGGGCAATCAGCCCCAGCATTTT
TRBV4-3,TRBJ2-7,TRBD2,CASSQEWAGRGSYEQYF,TGCGCCAGCAGCCAAGAATGGGCAGGGAGGGGCTCCTACGAGCAGTACTTC
TRBV5-4,TRBJ1-1,TRBD1,CASSAAGGTDTEAFF,TGTGCCAGCAGCGCTGCAGGGGGCACGGACACTGAAGCTTTCTTT
TRBV21-1,TRBJ1-1,.,CASSTPRTGNTEAFF,TGTGCCAGCAGCACCCCTCGAACGGGGAACACTGAAGCTTTCTTT